This TCR beta chain was captured by sequencing in a study of blood T cell repertoires in COVID-19. Looking at the study overall: Acute-phase and convalescent COVID-19 samples originated in the United States, Italy and Spain. In each case, the material was cDNA or gDNA derived from T cells, B-cell-depleted T cells, or PBMCs.

CDR3 length: 15 residues. The germline gives CDR1 SGHTA, CDR2 FQGTGA. The trim removed 4 bases at V and 5 bases at J, leaving 6 bases unmatched. In the original analysis: How many nucleated cells were present was estimated from reference gene primer amplification. This table comes from immunoSEQ multiplex PCR, and its TCRdb copy is limited to in-frame clones, with some not included. That table furnishes V, J and clone size, whereas the DNA furnished D and trimming. The sample holds 70,000 to 95,000 clones, roughly 88% seen once. J is TRBJ2-5 and V is TRBV7-3; 11 bases are a match to TRBD1. The sample comprised peripheral blood. This TCR was sampled from a woman aged 50 to 60 with acute or convalescent COVID-19. Here the CDR3 reads CASSSGTGGWETQYF. As DNA, the CDR3 is TGTGCCAGCAGCTCCGGGACAGGGGGTTGGGAGACCCAGTACTTC.